The 14 T cell receptor beta chains in this list originate from one sample, sequenced in a study of blood T cell repertoires in COVID-19. The table came from immunoSEQ multiplex PCR; TCRdb's copy has only in-frame clones and leaves some out. The top ten clones hold about 3% of a sample with about 240,000 clones, about 86% of them seen once. The sample was peripheral blood. These receptors all stem from a woman in her twenties or thirties who had recovered from COVID-19.

The chain has TRBV3-1 (or the pseudogene TRBV3-2) and TRBJ2-4; 9 bases fit TRBD1. The germline V gene encodes CDR1 LGHDT and CDR2 YNNKEL (reference sequence). J gave up 3 bases and V 5 bases, and 11 bases lay outside the gene matches. This CDR3 has 17 residues. CDR3 protein: CASSSKIQGANKNIQYF. The CDR3, as DNA: TGTGCCAGCAGCTCCAAAATACAGGGGGCGAACAAAAACATTCAGTACTTC.

This clone occurred once. The V and J genes are TRBV7-8 and TRBJ2-3, with 14 bases fitting TRBD2. Germline V gene data show CDR1 as SGHVS and CDR2 as FQNEAQ. Losses at the gene ends were 5 bases for V and 1 base for J; bases not matched to a gene: 11. This CDR3 is 19 amino acids long. In DNA form, the CDR3 reads TGTGCCAGCAGCGTTTTTGTGACTAGCGGGGGGGTTGGCACAGATACGCAGTATTTT. This encodes CASSVFVTSGGVGTDTQYF.

V is TRBV10-3 and J is TRBJ2-1; D may be TRBD2 (7 bases). The CDR3 totals 17 residues. V gave up 0 bases and J gave up 5 bases, with 17 bases separating them. CDR1 is ENHRY and CDR2 is SYGVKD in the germline V gene. The DNA for the CDR3 is TGTGCCATCAGTGAGTCGATAGGGGGGGGCCGAAACAATGAGCAGTTCTTC. It translates to CAISESIGGGRNNEQFF.

The chain links TRBV6-6 to TRBJ2-5; TRBD2 is a possible D gene (7 bases). The V gene's germline CDR1 is MNHNY and CDR2 SVGAGI (reference sequence). Trimming left V 6 bases short and J 4 bases short, with 12 bases between. The CDR3 runs to 13 residues. The DNA of the CDR3 is TGTGCCAGCAGAGGGGGGGGTGGAGAGACCCAGTACTTC. Encoded protein: CASRGGGGETQYF.

This sequence joins TRBV5-1 and TRBJ2-1; 7 bases line up with TRBD1. V lost 4 bases to trimming and J lost 10 bases; unmatched junction nucleotides: 11. The CDR3 loop spans 14 amino acids. CDR1 and CDR2 from the germline V gene are SGHRS and YFSETQ. CDR3 protein: CASSSNTGDLEQFF. In DNA form, the CDR3 reads TGCGCCAGCAGCAGCAATACAGGGGATTTAGAGCAGTTCTTC. Together with reference TRBV5-1 and TRBJ2-1, the CDR3 gives the full variable domain: KAGVTQTPRYLIKTRGQQVTLSCSPISGHRSVSWYQQTPGQGLQFLFEYFSETQRNKGNFPGRFSGRQFSNSRSEMNVSTLELGDSALYLCASSSNTGDLEQFFGPGTRLTVL.

The J gene is TRBJ1-1, the V gene TRBV7-9; 9 positions agree with TRBD1. This CDR3 contains 15 residues. J gave up 1 base and V 2 bases, and 2 bases lay outside the gene matches. Germline V CDR1 and CDR2: SEHNR, FQNEAQ (reference sequence). CDR3 loop: CASSLWTGANTEAFF. The CDR3 DNA follows: TGTGCCAGCAGCTTATGGACAGGGGCGAACACTGAAGCTTTCTTT.

The chain employs TRBV7-8 and TRBJ1-1; 9 nucleotides line up with TRBD1. Germline values: CDR1 SGHVS, CDR2 FQNEAQ. The CDR3 has 14 residues. V dropped 4 bases and J dropped 6; count of bases not matched to a gene: 6. CDR3 nucleotides: TGTGCCAGCAGCTACCTAGGACAGGGGCCTGAAGCTTTCTTT. Encoded protein: CASSYLGQGPEAFF.

This clone is a singleton in its sample. The J gene is TRBJ2-5, the V gene TRBV6-5; tentatively, D is TRBD2 (5 bases). CDR1 is MNHEY and CDR2 is SVGAGI in the germline V gene. V shed 7 bases and J shed 3 bases, with 15 bases lying between them. The CDR3 is 14 amino acids. CDR3 protein: CASTLTGREETQYF. CDR3 DNA sequence: TGTGCCAGCACCCTTACTGGGAGAGAAGAGACCCAGTACTTC.

This clone was detected a few times. This chain links TRBV30 with TRBJ1-2, with D perhaps TRBD1 (5 bases). V was cut by 3 bases and J by 2 bases, with 10 bases left in between. This CDR3 is built from 13 residues. CDR1 is GTSNPN, CDR2 SVGIG, per germline (reference sequence). CDR3 sequence reads: CAWRSSGNYGYTF. As DNA, the CDR3 is TGTGCCTGGAGGTCATCAGGGAACTATGGCTACACCTTC.

The V call is TRBV11-2, the J call TRBJ2-3; 7 nucleotides agree with TRBD2. The V gene's germline CDR1 is SGHAT and CDR2 FQNNGV. CDR3 length equals 15 residues. Losses at the gene ends were 5 bases for V and 1 base for J; bases not matched to a gene: 6. CDR3 nucleotide sequence: TGTGCCAGCAGCATGGTGGGGGGGGGCACAGATACGCAGTATTTT. Its protein product is CASSMVGGGTDTQYF. Complete variable domain (other parts from reference TRBV11-2 and TRBJ2-3): EAGVAQSPRYKIIEKRQSVAFWCNPISGHATLYWYQQILGQGPKLLIQFQNNGVVDDSQLPKDRFSAERLKGVDSTLKIQPAKLEDSAVYLCASSMVGGGTDTQYFGPGTRLTVL.

This clone has more than one count but fewer than ten. This chain connects TRBV27 to TRBJ2-1; 9 nucleotides align to TRBD1. The germline V gene has CDR1 MNHEY and CDR2 SMNVEV (reference sequence). The CDR3 spans 16 residues. The V gene end was trimmed by 4 bases and the J gene end by 1 base; junction bases not matched to a gene: 5. In DNA form, the CDR3 reads TGTGCCAGCAGTTCCCGCGACAGGGGGTCCTACAATGAGCAGTTCTTC. It codes for CASSSRDRGSYNEQFF.

The rearrangement uses TRBV3-1 (or the pseudogene TRBV3-2) and TRBJ2-3, with TRBD2 matching 10 bases. The junction had 7 bases not matched to a gene; V was cut back by 5 bases and J by 5 bases. CDR3 size: 15 residues. Germline values: CDR1 LGHDT, CDR2 YNNKEL (reference sequence). The CDR3 region has the DNA TGTGCCAGCAGCTTCTCTAGCGGGGGTGGAGATACGCAGTATTTT. Protein: CASSFSSGGGDTQYF.

This clone was seen once. This chain joins TRBV5-5 and TRBJ2-3; unclear D gene. The CDR3 loop spans 14 amino acids. The V gene lost 1 base and the J gene lost 2 bases, with 8 bases spanning the gap. From germline, CDR1 is SGHKS and CDR2 YYEKEE (reference sequence). The CDR3 coding sequence is TGTGCCAGCAGCTTGAACATATTCACAGATACGCAGTATTTT. Its protein product is CASSLNIFTDTQYF.

With regard to this clone: Other nucleotide sequences from this sample produce the same CDR3. The chain employs TRBV27 and TRBJ1-5, with D uncertain. V gave up 0 bases and J gave up 4 bases, with 7 bases separating them. Germline-derived CDR1 and CDR2 are MNHEY and SMNVEV (reference sequence). The CDR3 is 14 amino acids. CDR3 nucleotide sequence: TGTGCCAGCAGTTTATCAGGCGGAAATCAGCCCCAGCATTTT. Its protein is CASSLSGGNQPQHF.